This T cell receptor (beta chain) was obtained from a study of blood T cell repertoires in COVID-19. Study-wide context: Material from acute and convalescent COVID-19 was sourced from the United States, Italy and Spain. Sources were T cells, B-cell-depleted T cells, or PBMCs; the material itself was cDNA or gDNA.

During active infection, Seattle patients enrolled and were then monitored through disease. This clone was observed a single time. Original handling: Reference gene primer amplification gave estimated nucleated cell counts. Clones were sequenced by immunoSEQ multiplex PCR, and TCRdb holds only the in-frame ones, with some missing. That table furnishes V, J and clone size, whereas the DNA furnished D and trimming. The sample lists about 150,000 clones, around 83% occurring once. Trimming cost V 1 base and J 2 bases, with 11 bases left between them. CDR3 length: 16 residues. Germline loops: CDR1 SSHAT, CDR2 FNYEAQ (reference sequence).

The sample comprised peripheral blood. This sequence originates from a woman aged 55-70 years with COVID-19, enrolled during active disease. This chain links TRBV7-7 with TRBJ2-2; possible D gene TRBD1, 5 bases. Here the CDR3 DNA reads TGTGCCAGCAGCTTAGACAGGATGGGTAACACCGGGGAGCTGTTTTTT. Its translation is CASSLDRMGNTGELFF.